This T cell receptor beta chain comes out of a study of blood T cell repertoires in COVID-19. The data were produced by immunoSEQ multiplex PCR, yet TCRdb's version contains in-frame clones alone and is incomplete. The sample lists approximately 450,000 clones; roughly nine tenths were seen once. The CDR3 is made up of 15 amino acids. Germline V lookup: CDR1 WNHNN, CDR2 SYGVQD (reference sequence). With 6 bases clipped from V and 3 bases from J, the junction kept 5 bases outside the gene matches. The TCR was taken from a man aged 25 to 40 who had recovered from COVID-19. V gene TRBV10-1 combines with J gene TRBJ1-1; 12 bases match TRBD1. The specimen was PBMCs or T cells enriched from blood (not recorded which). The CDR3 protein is CASRPGQGADTEAFF. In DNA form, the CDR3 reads TGCGCCAGCAGACCGGGACAGGGGGCTGACACTGAAGCTTTCTTT.